The 23 T cell receptor beta chains listed next were all sequenced from one sample in a study of blood T cell repertoires in COVID-19. The data were produced by immunoSEQ multiplex PCR, yet TCRdb's version contains in-frame clones alone and is incomplete. The sample has about 190,000 clones, 78% seen once. Specimen: peripheral blood. Every receptor here comes from a woman older than 75 with active or convalescent COVID-19.

This chain uses TRBV5-4 with TRBJ2-7; 8 positions match TRBD1. The CDR3 is made up of 14 amino acids. Germline CDR1 is SGHNT and CDR2 is YYREEE (reference sequence). The V segment lost 3 bases and the J segment 7 bases; nucleotides outside the gene matches: 9. In nucleotides, the CDR3 is TGTGCCAGCAGCTGGCGGCAGGGGGCAGATGAGCAGTACTTC. Protein: CASSWRQGADEQYF.

The rearrangement joins TRBV18 to TRBJ1-1; D perhaps matches TRBD1 (5 bases). V lost 3 bases and J lost 1, with 12 bases in between. Germline CDR1 and CDR2: KGHSH and LQKENI. The CDR3 is 15 residues long. CDR3 bases: TGTGCCAGCTCACCCGGGGGAGGTCCGAACACTGAAGCTTTCTTT. Translating it yields CASSPGGGPNTEAFF.

This clone showed up just once. V gene TRBV6-5 combines with J gene TRBJ1-2; TRBD1 aligns across 8 bases. The CDR3 spans 16 residues. After removal of 0 bases from V and 8 bases from J, the junction contained 11 bases not matched to a gene. The germline gives CDR1 MNHEY, CDR2 SVGAGI. The CDR3 loop is CASSYSTLGQGRGYTF. The DNA of the CDR3 is TGTGCCAGCAGTTACTCAACCTTAGGACAGGGTAGGGGCTACACCTTC.

The J gene is TRBJ1-5, the V gene TRBV28; 7 bases match TRBD1. Germline CDR1 and CDR2: MDHEN and SYDVKM. The CDR3 totals 16 residues. V was pared by 7 bases and J by 3 bases, with 12 bases of the junction left unmatched. The CDR3 loop is CASKIRGGGDNQPQHF. The CDR3 coding sequence is TGTGCCAGCAAAATCCGAGGGGGCGGCGACAATCAGCCCCAGCATTTT.

The chain joins TRBV7-9 to TRBJ2-3; TRBD2 matches at 8 bases. The CDR3 consists of 15 residues. Germline lookup yields CDR1 SEHNR and CDR2 FQNEAQ (reference sequence). Trimming at V came to 4 bases and at J to 4 bases, leaving 7 bases not matched to a gene. The CDR3 DNA reads TGTGCCAGCAGCTCCTTCGGGGGGGCCGCAGATACGCAGTATTTT. This gives the protein CASSSFGGAADTQYF.

CDR3 DNA sequence: TGTGCCAGCAGAACCGGGACTAGCTTTACAGATACGCAGTATTTT. Translation: CASRTGTSFTDTQYF. The chain uses TRBV6-6 and TRBJ2-3, with TRBD2 matching over 9 bases. From germline, CDR1 is MNHNY and CDR2 SVGAGI (reference sequence). V trimming: 6 bases; J trimming: 3 bases; junction bases outside the gene matches: 7. CDR3 length: 15 residues.

The chain is built from TRBV4-2 and TRBJ2-3; D uncertain. The V end lost 1 base, the J end lost 8 bases, and 13 bases lay between the germline ends. CDR1 is LGHNA, CDR2 YNFKEQ, per germline. The CDR3 runs 14 residues. The CDR3 bases are TGTGCCAGCAGCCAAGGGCTAGGCCCGGGTACGCAGTATTTT. This sequence encodes CASSQGLGPGTQYF.

The genes are TRBV19 and TRBJ1-1, with TRBD1 matching over 7 bases. CDR1 is LNHDA, CDR2 SQIVND, per germline (reference sequence). The CDR3 consists of 11 residues. With V trimmed by 9 bases and J by 7 bases, 5 bases remained unmatched. CDR3 DNA: TGTGCCAGCCGGGACAGCGTTGAAGCTTTCTTT. Its translation: CASRDSVEAFF. The full variable domain, its missing parts supplied by reference TRBV19 and TRBJ1-1, is DGGITQSPKYLFRKEGQNVTLSCEQNLNHDAMYWYRQDPGQGLRLIYYSQIVNDFQKGDIAEGYSVSREKKESFPLTVTSAQKNPTAFYLCASRDSVEAFFGQGTRLTVV.

The CDR3 sequence is CAWSVGGGTTDTQYF. CDR3 coding DNA: TGTGCCTGGAGTGTAGGGGGGGGGACTACAGATACGCAGTATTTT. The rearrangement links TRBV30 to TRBJ2-3; a possible D gene is TRBD2 (7 bases). This CDR3 has 15 residues. Germline CDR1 and CDR2: GTSNPN and SVGIG (reference sequence). V shed 0 bases and J shed 3 bases, with 13 bases lying between them. The full variable domain, in which reference TRBV30 and TRBJ2-3 provide the parts outside the CDR3, is SQTIHQWPATLVQPVGSPLSLECTVEGTSNPNLYWYRQAAGRGLQLLFYSVGIGQISSEVPQNLSASRPQDRQFILSSKKLLLSDSGFYLCAWSVGGGTTDTQYFGPGTRLTVL.

This clone showed up just a few times. The chain has TRBV9 and TRBJ1-5, with D perhaps matching TRBD1 (5 bases). Trimming removed 0 bases at V and 5 bases at J, with 6 bases between. This CDR3 comprises 13 residues. Germline-derived CDR1 and CDR2 are SGDLS and YYNGEE. The DNA for the CDR3 is TGTGCCAGCAGCGTAGAAGGGGATCAGCCCCAGCATTTT. Translation gives CASSVEGDQPQHF.

J is TRBJ1-4 and V is TRBV13; perhaps TRBD1 as D (5 bases). Germline V gene data show CDR1 as PRHDT and CDR2 as FYEKMQ (reference sequence). CDR3 length equals 14 residues. Trimming left V 0 bases short and J 7 bases short, with 9 bases between. CDR3 bases: TGTGCCAGCAGCTTAGGGACAGCTAGTGAAAAACTGTTTTTT. Translated, it gives CASSLGTASEKLFF.

The chain uses TRBV19 and TRBJ1-6; no reliable D call. CDR1 is LNHDA, CDR2 SQIVND, per germline (reference sequence). Trimming pared 6 bases from V and 5 bases from J, leaving 20 bases between. The CDR3 consists of 17 residues. The CDR3 sequence is CASREDEGRSDNSPLHF. The CDR3, as DNA: TGTGCCAGTAGGGAGGACGAGGGCAGATCAGATAATTCACCCCTCCACTTT.

This chain joins TRBV4-3 and TRBJ2-1; 14 bases align to TRBD2. Trimming at V came to 2 bases and at J to 5 bases, leaving 5 bases not matched to a gene. Germline V gives CDR1 LGHNA, CDR2 YSLEER. The CDR3 loop spans 17 amino acids. For the CDR3, the DNA is TGCGCCAGCAGCCAATGGACTAGCGGGGGGTCTAACAATGAGCAGTTCTTC. Its translation: CASSQWTSGGSNNEQFF.

The chain recombines TRBV30 with TRBJ2-3; 9 nucleotides align to TRBD1. V shed 3 bases, J shed 8 bases, and the junction held 9 bases outside the gene matches. The CDR3 is made up of 14 amino acids. CDR1 and CDR2 (germline): GTSNPN, SVGIG (reference sequence). This chain's CDR3 is CAWRGTGIFGTQYF. DNA of the CDR3: TGTGCCTGGAGAGGGACAGGGATATTTGGTACGCAGTATTTT.

The chain employs TRBV2 and TRBJ2-2; the match to TRBD1 covers 8 bases. This CDR3 contains 14 residues. Germline-derived CDR1 and CDR2 are SNHLY and FYNNEI. V was pared by 7 bases and J by 7 bases, with 8 bases of the junction left unmatched. CDR3 region: CASNRDRSDGELFF. CDR3 DNA: TGTGCCAGCAATCGGGACAGGTCTGACGGGGAGCTGTTTTTT.

This clone was observed a single time. The gene calls are TRBV7-6 and TRBJ1-2; TRBD1 is a possible D gene (5 bases). Deletions cut 8 bases from V and 1 base from J, with 14 bases between. Germline lookup yields CDR1 SGHVS and CDR2 FNYEAQ. This CDR3 region has 14 residues. The CDR3: CASGSGAYNYGYTF. The CDR3 nucleotides are TGTGCCAGCGGGAGCGGGGCTTATAACTATGGCTACACCTTC.

This rearrangement joins TRBV19 to TRBJ2-7; D perhaps matches TRBD1 (5 bases). The V gene lost 9 bases and the J gene lost 6 bases, with 15 bases spanning the gap. CDR1 and CDR2 from the germline V gene are LNHDA and SQIVND (reference sequence). This CDR3 has 12 residues. DNA of the CDR3: TGTGCCAGCAGCCAGGGATATGGCGAGCAGTACTTC. It is translated as CASSQGYGEQYF.

The genes are TRBV4-2 and TRBJ1-1, with a weak D call TRBD1 (5 bases). Germline lookup yields CDR1 LGHNA and CDR2 YNFKEQ. Trimming removed 0 bases at V and 3 bases at J, with 11 bases between. There are 15 residues in the CDR3. CDR3 sequence (DNA): TGTGCCAGCAGCCAAGATGAAACAGGTGACACTGAAGCTTTCTTT. This codes for CASSQDETGDTEAFF.

This clone was picked up one time. The rearrangement joins TRBV6-5 to TRBJ2-1; TRBD2 aligns across 7 bases. Germline-derived CDR1 and CDR2 are MNHEY and SVGAGI. V was clipped by 9 bases and J by 0 bases; unmatched bases: 8. The CDR3 contains 15 residues. CDR3 coding DNA: TGTGCCAGTTCCAAAGGGAGGGGCTCCTACAATGAGCAGTTCTTC. It encodes CASSKGRGSYNEQFF.

This clone was seen once. The V call is TRBV27, the J call TRBJ2-4; TRBD2 agrees at 9 bases. The CDR3 extends over 16 amino acids. V lost 5 bases to trimming and J lost 1 base; unmatched junction nucleotides: 6. Germline values: CDR1 MNHEY, CDR2 SMNVEV (reference sequence). The CDR3 DNA reads as TGTGCCAGCAGTCGGACTAGCGCTTGGGCCAAAAACATTCAGTACTTC. Translation: CASSRTSAWAKNIQYF.

This chain links TRBV7-9 with TRBJ1-2; D remains unclear. V lost 0 bases and J 1 base, leaving 6 bases between the germline ends. Germline V gene data show CDR1 as SEHNR and CDR2 as FQNEAQ (reference sequence). This CDR3 is built from 14 residues. This CDR3 reads CASSLAAINYGYTF. The CDR3 DNA sequence: TGTGCCAGCAGCTTAGCAGCAATTAACTATGGCTACACCTTC.

This chain uses TRBV6-1 with TRBJ1-1, with D possibly matching TRBD1 (6 bases). Between the trimmed V and J ends, which lost 3 bases and 10 bases, there was a span of 15 bases. This CDR3 has 13 residues. In germline, CDR1 is MNHNS, CDR2 SASEGT. DNA for the CDR3: TGTGCCAGCAGTGAGACGACAGGCCACGGAGCTTTCTTT. Amino acids: CASSETTGHGAFF.

The chain has TRBV23-1 and TRBJ1-1, with TRBD1 as a possible D gene (6 bases). TRBV23-1 carries the ORF label, with uncertain function. The CDR3 loop spans 15 amino acids. Trimming shortened V by 0 bases and J by 8 bases, and 16 bases separated the two germline ends. The CDR3 reads CASSQSIRGEVEAFF. CDR3 coding DNA: TGCGCCAGCAGTCAATCGATCAGGGGCGAGGTAGAAGCTTTCTTT.